This T cell receptor (beta chain) was identified in a study of blood T cell repertoires in COVID-19. Study overall: Samples of COVID-19 (acute and convalescent) were obtained from the United States, Italy and Spain.

V gave up 7 bases and J gave up 8 bases; unmatched junction bases: 8. This CDR3 region has 13 residues. Produced via immunoSEQ multiplex PCR; TCRdb's table is partial and in-frame only. This sample yields fewer than 250,000 clones, of which more than 85% are seen a single time; 0.72% belongs to the top ten. The material sequenced was peripheral blood. The origin of this receptor is a man aged 40-49 years with acute or convalescent COVID-19. This chain links TRBV12-3 or TRBV12-4 with TRBJ1-2; 9 bases are shared with TRBD1. The CDR3: CASTFGQGRGYTF. The CDR3 DNA reads TGTGCCAGCACCTTCGGACAGGGGCGGGGCTACACCTTC.